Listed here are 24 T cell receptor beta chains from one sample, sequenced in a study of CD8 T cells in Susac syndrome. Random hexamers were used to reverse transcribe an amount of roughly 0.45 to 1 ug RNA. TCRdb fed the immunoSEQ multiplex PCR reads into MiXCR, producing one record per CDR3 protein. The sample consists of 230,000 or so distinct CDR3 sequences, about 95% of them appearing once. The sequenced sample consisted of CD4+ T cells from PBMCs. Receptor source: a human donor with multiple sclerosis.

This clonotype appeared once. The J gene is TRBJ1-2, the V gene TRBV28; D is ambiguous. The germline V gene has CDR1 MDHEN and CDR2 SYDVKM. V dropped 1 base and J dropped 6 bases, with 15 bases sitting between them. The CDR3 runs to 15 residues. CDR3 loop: CASSLYPAAGNGYTF. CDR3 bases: TGTGCCAGCAGTTTATATCCCGCGGCAGGAAATGGCTACACCTTC.

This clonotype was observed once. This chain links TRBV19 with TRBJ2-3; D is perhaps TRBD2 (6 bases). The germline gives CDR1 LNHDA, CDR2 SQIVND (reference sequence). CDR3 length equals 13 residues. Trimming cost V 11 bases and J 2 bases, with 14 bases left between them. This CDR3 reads CACTSLSTDTQYF. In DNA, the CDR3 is TGTGCCTGTACTAGCTTGTCCACAGATACGCAGTATTTT.

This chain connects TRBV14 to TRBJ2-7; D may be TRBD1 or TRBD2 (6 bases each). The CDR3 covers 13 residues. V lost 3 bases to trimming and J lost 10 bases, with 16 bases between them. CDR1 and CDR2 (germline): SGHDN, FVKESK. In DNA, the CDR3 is TGTGCCAGCAGCCAGTATTCGGGGGCGCGCCAGTACTTC. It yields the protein CASSQYSGARQYF.

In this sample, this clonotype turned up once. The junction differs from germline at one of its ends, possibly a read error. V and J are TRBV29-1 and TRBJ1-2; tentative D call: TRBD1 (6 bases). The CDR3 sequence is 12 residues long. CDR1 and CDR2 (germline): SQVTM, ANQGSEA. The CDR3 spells CSVESGADGYTF. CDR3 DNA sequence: TGCAGCGTTGAATCAGGGGCAGATGGATACACCTTC.

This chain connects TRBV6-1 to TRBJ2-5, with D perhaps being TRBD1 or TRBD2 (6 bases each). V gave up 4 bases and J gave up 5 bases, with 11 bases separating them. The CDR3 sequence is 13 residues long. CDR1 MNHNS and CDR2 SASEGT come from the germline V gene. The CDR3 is CASSGQGTETQYF. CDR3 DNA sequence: TGTGCCAGCAGTGGGCAGGGGACTGAGACCCAGTACTTC.

The CDR3 spells CSVESDRYEQYF. The CDR3 DNA reads as TGCAGCGTTGAATCTGATCGTTACGAGCAGTACTTC. The genes are TRBV29-1 and TRBJ2-7; no definite D call. V shed 2 bases and J shed 4 bases, with 9 bases lying between them. CDR1 and CDR2 from the germline V gene are SQVTM and ANQGSEA. The CDR3 is made up of 12 amino acids.

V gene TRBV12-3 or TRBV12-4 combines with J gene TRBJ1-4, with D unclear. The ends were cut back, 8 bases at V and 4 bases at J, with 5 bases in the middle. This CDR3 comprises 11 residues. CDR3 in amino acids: CASRLNEKLFF. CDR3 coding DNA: TGTGCCAGCCGTCTTAATGAAAAACTGTTTTTT.

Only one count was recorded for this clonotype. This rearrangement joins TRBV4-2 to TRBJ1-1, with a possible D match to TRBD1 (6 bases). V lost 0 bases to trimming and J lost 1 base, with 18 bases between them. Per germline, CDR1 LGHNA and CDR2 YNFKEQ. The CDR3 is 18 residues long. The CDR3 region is CASSQDGVRGLGNTEAFF. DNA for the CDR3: TGTGCCAGCAGCCAAGACGGTGTCAGGGGTTTAGGGAACACTGAAGCTTTCTTT.

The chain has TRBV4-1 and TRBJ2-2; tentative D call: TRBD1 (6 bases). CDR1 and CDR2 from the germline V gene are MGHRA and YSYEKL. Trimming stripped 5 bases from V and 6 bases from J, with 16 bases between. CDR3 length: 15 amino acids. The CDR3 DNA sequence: TGCGCCAGCAGCTTATCTACAGGGTTCTCCGGGGAGCTGTTTTTT. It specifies CASSLSTGFSGELFF.

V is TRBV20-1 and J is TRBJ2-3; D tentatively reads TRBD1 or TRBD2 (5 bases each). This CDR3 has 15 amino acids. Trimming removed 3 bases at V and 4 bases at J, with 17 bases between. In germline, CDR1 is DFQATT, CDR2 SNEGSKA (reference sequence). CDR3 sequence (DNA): TGCAGTGCTAGTGTGCGGACCGGGGCCCCAGATACGCAGTATTTT. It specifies CSASVRTGAPDTQYF.

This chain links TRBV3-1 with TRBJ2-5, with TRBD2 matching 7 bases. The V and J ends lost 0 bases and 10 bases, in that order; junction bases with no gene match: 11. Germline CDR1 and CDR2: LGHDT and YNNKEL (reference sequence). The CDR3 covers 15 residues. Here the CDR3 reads CASSQEGGLSMGQYF. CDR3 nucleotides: TGTGCCAGCAGCCAAGAGGGGGGACTATCGATGGGCCAGTACTTC.

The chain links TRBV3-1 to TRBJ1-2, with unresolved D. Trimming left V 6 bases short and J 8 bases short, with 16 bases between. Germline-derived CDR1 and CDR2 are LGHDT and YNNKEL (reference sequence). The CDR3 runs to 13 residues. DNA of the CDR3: TGTGCCAGCAGTCCCCGGCGGTTAGGGGGCTACACCTTC. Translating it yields CASSPRRLGGYTF.

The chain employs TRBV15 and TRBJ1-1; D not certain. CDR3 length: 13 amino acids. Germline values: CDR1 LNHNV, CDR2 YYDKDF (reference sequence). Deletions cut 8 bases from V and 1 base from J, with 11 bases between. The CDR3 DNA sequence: TGTGCCACCGCACCTCGACAGAACACTGAAGCTTTCTTT. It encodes CATAPRQNTEAFF.

This CDR3 reads CAWSVAGARETQYF. The CDR3 DNA reads as TGTGCCTGGAGTGTAGCAGGGGCTCGGGAGACCCAGTACTTC. V gene TRBV30 combines with J gene TRBJ2-5, with D maybe TRBD1 (6 bases). Germline-derived CDR1 and CDR2 are GTSNPN and SVGIG (reference sequence). This CDR3 region has 14 residues. V was cut by 0 bases and J by 5 bases, with 13 bases left in between.

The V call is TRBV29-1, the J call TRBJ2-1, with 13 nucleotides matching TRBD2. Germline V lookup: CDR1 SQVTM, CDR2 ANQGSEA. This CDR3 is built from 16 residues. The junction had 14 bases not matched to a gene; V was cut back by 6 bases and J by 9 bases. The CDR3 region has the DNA TGCAGCGTCCTGTCCACTAGCGGGAGGGCCTCGGGTGAGCAGTTCTTC. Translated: CSVLSTSGRASGEQFF.

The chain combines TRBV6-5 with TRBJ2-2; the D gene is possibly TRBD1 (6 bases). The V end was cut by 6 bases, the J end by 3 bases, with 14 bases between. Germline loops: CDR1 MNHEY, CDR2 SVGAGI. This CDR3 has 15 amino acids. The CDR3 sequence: CASRAGTPYTGELFF. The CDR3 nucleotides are TGTGCCAGCAGGGCCGGGACACCTTACACCGGGGAGCTGTTTTTT.

The CDR3 sequence is CSARNRHLSEAFF. CDR3 bases: TGCAGTGCTAGAAACAGGCACCTCTCTGAAGCTTTCTTT. J is TRBJ1-1 and V is TRBV20-1, with D tentatively TRBD1 (5 bases). Trimming removed 2 bases at V and 6 bases at J, with 13 bases between. This CDR3 region has 13 residues. Germline V gives CDR1 DFQATT, CDR2 SNEGSKA (reference sequence).

Written as DNA, the CDR3 is TGTGCCTGGAGATGGGAGCGGGGCGTCACCGGGGAGCTGTTTTTT. Protein product: CAWRWERGVTGELFF. The chain carries TRBV30 and TRBJ2-2; TRBD2 matches at 7 bases. The CDR3 is 15 residues long. V shed 3 bases and J 4 bases; nucleotides not matched to a gene: 8. Germline CDR1 reads GTSNPN; CDR2 reads SVGIG (reference sequence). The variable domain in full, completed from reference TRBV30 and TRBJ2-2, reads SQTIHQWPATLVQPVGSPLSLECTVEGTSNPNLYWYRQAAGRGLQLLFYSVGIGQISSEVPQNLSASRPQDRQFILSSKKLLLSDSGFYLCAWRWERGVTGELFFGEGSRLTVL.

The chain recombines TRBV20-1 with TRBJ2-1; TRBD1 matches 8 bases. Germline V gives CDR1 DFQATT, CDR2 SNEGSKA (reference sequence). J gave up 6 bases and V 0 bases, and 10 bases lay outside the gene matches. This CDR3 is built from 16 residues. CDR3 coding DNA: TGCAGTGCTAGAGATTGGAGGAGGACAGGGTTCAATGAGCAGTTCTTC. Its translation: CSARDWRRTGFNEQFF.

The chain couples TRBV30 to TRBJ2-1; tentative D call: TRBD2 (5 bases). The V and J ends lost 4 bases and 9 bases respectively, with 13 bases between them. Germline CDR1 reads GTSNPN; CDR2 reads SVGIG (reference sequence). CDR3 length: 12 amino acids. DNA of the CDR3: TGTGCCTGGAATGGGGAGCGGAGTGAGCAGTTCTTC. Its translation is CAWNGERSEQFF. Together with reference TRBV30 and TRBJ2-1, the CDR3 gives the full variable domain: SQTIHQWPATLVQPVGSPLSLECTVEGTSNPNLYWYRQAAGRGLQLLFYSVGIGQISSEVPQNLSASRPQDRQFILSSKKLLLSDSGFYLCAWNGERSEQFFGPGTRLTVL.

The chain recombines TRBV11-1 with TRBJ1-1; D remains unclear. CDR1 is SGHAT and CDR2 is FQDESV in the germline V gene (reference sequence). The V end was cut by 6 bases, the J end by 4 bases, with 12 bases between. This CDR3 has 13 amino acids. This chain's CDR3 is CASSKGFGTEAFF. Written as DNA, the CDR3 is TGTGCCAGCAGTAAAGGGTTCGGCACTGAAGCTTTCTTT.

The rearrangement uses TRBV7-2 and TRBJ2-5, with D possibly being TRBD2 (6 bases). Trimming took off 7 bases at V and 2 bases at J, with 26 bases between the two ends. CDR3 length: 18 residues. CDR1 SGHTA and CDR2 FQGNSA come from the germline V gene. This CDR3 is CASTLGYWPGLLQETQYF. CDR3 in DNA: TGTGCCAGCACCCTTGGGTATTGGCCGGGACTTCTACAAGAGACCCAGTACTTC.

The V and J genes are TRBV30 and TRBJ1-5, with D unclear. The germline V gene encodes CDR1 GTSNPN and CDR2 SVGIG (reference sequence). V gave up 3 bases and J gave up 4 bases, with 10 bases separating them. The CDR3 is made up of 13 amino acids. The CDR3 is CAWRGSDNQPQHF. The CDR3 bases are TGTGCCTGGAGGGGATCTGATAATCAGCCCCAGCATTTT.

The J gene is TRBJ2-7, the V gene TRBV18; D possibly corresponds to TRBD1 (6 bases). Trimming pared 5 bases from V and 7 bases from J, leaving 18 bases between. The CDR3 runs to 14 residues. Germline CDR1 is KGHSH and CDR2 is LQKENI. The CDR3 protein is CASSRGAQGREQYF. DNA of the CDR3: TGTGCCAGCTCAAGGGGTGCACAGGGAAGGGAGCAGTACTTC. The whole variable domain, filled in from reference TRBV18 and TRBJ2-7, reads NAGVMQNPRHLVRRRGQEARLRCSPMKGHSHVYWYRQLPEEGLKFMVYLQKENIIDESGMPKERFSAEFPKEGPSILRIQQVVRGDSAAYFCASSRGAQGREQYFGPGTRLTVT.